The clone carrying this TCR beta chain was counted at least ten times. Its antigen is not identified. This record belongs to a study of T cells in Graves' hyperthyroidism and ophthalmopathy. No progression to ophthalmopathy during 18 months of follow-up defined stable disease. The patients, who ranged from 18 to 65 in age, presented with newly diagnosed hyperthyroidism lasting under 2 months. Researchers amplified the TCR beta CDR3 regions from RNA transcripts. Primed by the HTBI set, a first-round RT-PCR was run on the TCR CDR3. TCRdb itself ran the multiplex PCR reads through MiXCR, one entry per CDR3 protein. Here the sample spans approximately 560,000 distinct CDR3 sequences, around 42% being singletons. Whole-study results and caveats: Before onset, by a median of approximately 6.2 months, the model predicted ophthalmopathy.

This CDR3 region has 13 residues. Germline CDR1 is SNHLY and CDR2 is FYNNEI. Trimming left V 5 bases short and J 4 bases short, with 9 bases between. The receptor was derived from a woman under 30 with Graves' hyperthyroidism. The gene calls are TRBV2 and TRBJ1-5, with a tentative D call TRBD1 (6 bases). Material for sequencing was peripheral blood or thyroid tissue (not recorded which). The CDR3 sequence: CASSTGLNQPQHF. The CDR3 bases are TGTGCCAGCAGTACAGGGTTAAATCAGCCCCAGCATTTT.